The 25 T cell receptor beta chains given below trace back to one sample, sequenced in a study of TIL therapy for anti-PD-1-resistant metastatic lung cancer. Sequencing used immunoSEQ v3. The assay was immunoSEQ multiplex PCR, and TCRdb's table has in-frame clones only and misses some. This table holds roughly 46,000 clones, just over 85% found once. Specified time point: pre-treatment sample, taken before nivolumab and TIL therapy. The specimen comprised blood, sampled at baseline. Receptor source: a person between 25 and 79 years old with non-small cell lung cancer.

This clone has only one observation. V is TRBV3-1 (or the pseudogene TRBV3-2) and J is TRBJ1-6; D is uncertain. CDR3 size: 12 residues. V lost 10 bases and J 8 bases, leaving 12 bases between the germline ends. The germline V gene encodes CDR1 LGHDT and CDR2 YNNKEL (reference sequence). CDR3 in amino acids: CATKTWDSPLHF. The CDR3, as DNA: TGTGCCACCAAGACCTGGGATTCACCCCTCCACTTT.

The chain joins TRBV4-3 to TRBJ2-1, with D maybe TRBD1 (5 bases). Trimming took off 4 bases at V and 4 bases at J, with 14 bases between the two ends. The CDR3 runs 15 residues. Germline CDR1 is LGHNA and CDR2 is YSLEER. CDR3 amino acids: CASSPGLDSYNEQFF. For the CDR3, the DNA is TGCGCCAGCAGCCCGGGCCTCGACAGTTACAATGAGCAGTTCTTC.

The V and J genes are TRBV4-3 and TRBJ1-1; 7 bases map to TRBD1. Germline CDR1 is LGHNA and CDR2 is YSLEER. The CDR3 length is 14 residues. The V segment lost 1 base and the J segment 10 bases; nucleotides outside the gene matches: 9. Written as DNA, the CDR3 is TGCGCCAGCAGCCAAGTCTTATCAGGGGGGTCAGCTTTCTTT. Its protein product is CASSQVLSGGSAFF.

The V gene is TRBV7-6, the J gene TRBJ2-5; 14 bases match TRBD2. J lost 5 bases, V lost 6 bases, and 8 bases had no gene match. The V gene's germline CDR1 is SGHVS and CDR2 FNYEAQ. The CDR3 length is 16 residues. The CDR3 here is CASRLTSGGAWETQYF. The DNA for the CDR3 is TGTGCCAGCAGACTGACTAGCGGGGGGGCTTGGGAGACCCAGTACTTC.

The chain employs TRBV5-1 and TRBJ2-3; 9 bases fit TRBD2. V trimming: 4 bases; J trimming: 3 bases; junction bases outside the gene matches: 3. The length of the CDR3 is 14 residues. Germline CDR1 reads SGHRS; CDR2 reads YFSETQ. CDR3 nucleotide sequence: TGCGCCAGCAGCGATAGCGGGAGAACAGATACGCAGTATTTT. This encodes CASSDSGRTDTQYF. The variable domain in full, completed from reference TRBV5-1 and TRBJ2-3, reads KAGVTQTPRYLIKTRGQQVTLSCSPISGHRSVSWYQQTPGQGLQFLFEYFSETQRNKGNFPGRFSGRQFSNSRSEMNVSTLELGDSALYLCASSDSGRTDTQYFGPGTRLTVL.

The chain is built from TRBV18 and TRBJ2-4, with a possible D match to TRBD1 (6 bases). The CDR3 covers 14 residues. V was shortened by 3 bases and J by 9 bases, with 15 bases between the two germline ends. Germline CDR1 is KGHSH and CDR2 is LQKENI. For the CDR3, the DNA is TGTGCCAGCTCACCGCCGGGACAAGGAGGCATTCAGTACTTC. As protein: CASSPPGQGGIQYF.

This chain links TRBV7-9 with TRBJ2-5; D remains ambiguous. The CDR3 extends over 14 amino acids. Germline V gene data show CDR1 as SEHNR and CDR2 as FQNEAQ (reference sequence). V was pared by 7 bases and J by 2 bases, with 14 bases between. CDR3 region: CASIGHEVQETQYF. The DNA for the CDR3 is TGTGCCAGCATCGGTCACGAGGTACAAGAGACCCAGTACTTC.

J is TRBJ1-1 and V is TRBV2; D is unclear. Germline loops: CDR1 SNHLY, CDR2 FYNNEI. The CDR3 consists of 14 residues. The V end was cut by 3 bases, the J end by 0 bases, with 8 bases between. The CDR3 spells CASSDSRLNTEAFF. The CDR3 coding sequence is TGTGCCAGCAGTGACTCCAGGTTGAACACTGAAGCTTTCTTT. Using reference TRBV2 and TRBJ1-1 for the parts outside the CDR3, the full variable domain is EPEVTQTPSHQVTQMGQEVILRCVPISNHLYFYWYRQILGQKVEFLVSFYNNEISEKSEIFDDQFSVERPDGSNFTLKIRSTKLEDSAMYFCASSDSRLNTEAFFGQGTRLTVV.

This chain links TRBV19 with TRBJ1-6, with a tentative D call TRBD1 (5 bases). The V and J ends lost 5 bases and 0 bases respectively, with 11 bases between them. Germline assignment: CDR1 LNHDA and CDR2 SQIVND (reference sequence). The CDR3 extends over 16 amino acids. Here the CDR3 reads CASSYTGVSYNSPLHF. For the CDR3, the DNA is TGTGCCAGTAGTTACACGGGGGTCTCCTATAATTCACCCCTCCACTTT.

The genes are TRBV6-5 and TRBJ2-7, with D possibly being TRBD1 (7 bases). Trimming left V 8 bases short and J 2 bases short, with 13 bases between. The CDR3 sequence is 13 residues long. Germline V gives CDR1 MNHEY, CDR2 SVGAGI. CDR3 region: CASGGQGAYEQYF. DNA of the CDR3: TGTGCCAGCGGGGGGCAGGGGGCCTACGAGCAGTACTTC.

This sequence joins TRBV7-3 and TRBJ2-3; D is unresolved. Trimming left V 2 bases short and J 1 base short, with 7 bases between. This CDR3 region has 14 residues. Germline V gene data show CDR1 as SGHTA and CDR2 as FQGTGA. CDR3 nucleotides: TGTGCCAGCAGCTTAGACGTACGCACAGATACGCAGTATTTT. This codes for CASSLDVRTDTQYF.

This clone was counted a few times. This chain uses TRBV5-1 with TRBJ1-1; D is perhaps TRBD1 (6 bases). Between the trimmed V and J ends, which lost 4 bases and 3 bases, there was a span of 10 bases. The germline CDR1 and CDR2 sequences are SGHRS and YFSETQ. CDR3 size: 13 residues. The CDR3 DNA reads as TGCGCCAGCAGCAGGTACAGGGACACTGAAGCTTTCTTT. Amino acids: CASSRYRDTEAFF.

This clone showed up just once. Written as DNA, the CDR3 is TGTGCCAGCAGCGGAGGGGGGATATACACCGGGGAGCTGTTTTTT. Translated, it gives CASSGGGIYTGELFF. This chain uses TRBV11-3 with TRBJ2-2, with D perhaps matching TRBD1 or TRBD2 (6 bases each). The CDR3 runs to 15 residues. Germline-derived CDR1 and CDR2 are SGHNT and YENEEA. V lost 5 bases, J lost 3 bases, and 13 bases lay in between. The full variable domain, completed using reference TRBV11-3 and TRBJ2-2, is EAGVVQSPRYKIIEKKQPVAFWCNPISGHNTLYWYLQNLGQGPELLIRYENEEAVDDSQLPKDRFSAERLKGVDSTLKIQPAELGDSAVYLCASSGGGIYTGELFFGEGSRLTVL.

The chain combines TRBV20-1 with TRBJ2-5; TRBD2 aligns across 9 bases. The CDR3 consists of 15 residues. Germline CDR1 is DFQATT and CDR2 is SNEGSKA (reference sequence). V trimming: 3 bases; J trimming: 9 bases; junction bases outside the gene matches: 14. CDR3 DNA: TGCAGTGCTAGTTTGAGCACTAGCGGGCCAGGGGCCCAGTACTTC. Protein: CSASLSTSGPGAQYF.

The genes are TRBV19 and TRBJ2-2, with D possibly TRBD1 on 5 matching bases. V lost 1 base to trimming and J lost 1 base, with 7 bases between them. CDR3 length equals 15 residues. The germline V gene encodes CDR1 LNHDA and CDR2 SQIVND (reference sequence). Here the CDR3 DNA reads TGTGCCAGTAGTATAGTGGGGCTGAACACCGGGGAGCTGTTTTTT. It yields the protein CASSIVGLNTGELFF.

This chain connects TRBV7-2 to TRBJ2-3; D is perhaps TRBD1 or TRBD2 (5 bases each). The CDR3 consists of 15 residues. The germline V and J ends were trimmed by 8 bases and 4 bases, with 19 bases remaining between them. Germline V gene data show CDR1 as SGHTA and CDR2 as FQGNSA. CDR3 sequence (DNA): TGTGCCAGCGCACAGGCCCCCGGGATGGCAGATACGCAGTATTTT. Residues: CASAQAPGMADTQYF.

This sequence joins TRBV12-3 or TRBV12-4 and TRBJ2-5; D remains ambiguous. The CDR3 length is 12 residues. Here the CDR3 reads CDRRSLEETQYF. In DNA form, the CDR3 reads TGTGATAGAAGGTCCTTGGAAGAGACCCAGTACTTC.

The V gene is TRBV6-5, the J gene TRBJ1-2; D uncertain. Trimming pared 5 bases from V and 3 bases from J, leaving 4 bases between. Germline V gene lookup returns CDR1 MNHEY and CDR2 SVGAGI. The CDR3 has 11 amino acids. The CDR3 sequence: CASSSHYGYTF. DNA for the CDR3: TGTGCCAGCAGTAGTCACTATGGCTACACCTTC.

CDR3 coding DNA: TGTGCCAGCAGCGTAGCCGGGACTGTTAACAATGAGCAGTTCTTC. It encodes CASSVAGTVNNEQFF. This chain links TRBV9 with TRBJ2-1; D may be TRBD2 (6 bases). Germline V gene lookup returns CDR1 SGDLS and CDR2 YYNGEE. This CDR3 spans 15 amino acids. V lost 0 bases and J lost 5, with 12 bases in between.

For the CDR3, the DNA is TGTGCCAGTACCAAAGGGGGACTCTTTCGCTCCTATAATTCACCCCTCCACTTT. This translates into CASTKGGLFRSYNSPLHF. V usage is TRBV19 and J usage is TRBJ1-6, with D perhaps matching TRBD1 (6 bases). CDR3 length: 18 residues. Germline V gives CDR1 LNHDA, CDR2 SQIVND (reference sequence). V lost 7 bases to trimming and J lost 0 bases, with 19 bases between them. Full variable domain (rest looked up from reference TRBV19 and TRBJ1-6): DGGITQSPKYLFRKEGQNVTLSCEQNLNHDAMYWYRQDPGQGLRLIYYSQIVNDFQKGDIAEGYSVSREKKESFPLTVTSAQKNPTAFYLCASTKGGLFRSYNSPLHFGNGTRLTVT.

This clone was seen once. The chain joins TRBV6-4 to TRBJ2-3, with 8 bases lining up with TRBD2. This CDR3 has 15 residues. Germline CDR1 and CDR2: MRHNA and SNTAGT. The junction had 4 bases not matched to a gene; V was cut back by 2 bases and J by 3 bases. This CDR3 reads CASSDKAGETDTQYF. CDR3 DNA: TGTGCCAGCAGTGACAAAGCGGGAGAAACAGATACGCAGTATTTT.

The chain combines TRBV16 with TRBJ2-2; TRBD1 matches at 9 bases. CDR3 length: 16 amino acids. The germline V gene encodes CDR1 KGHSY and CDR2 FQNENV. Losses at the gene ends were 8 bases for V and 6 bases for J; bases not matched to a gene: 13. CDR3 residues: CASGRDRARSAGELFF. The DNA of the CDR3 is TGTGCCAGCGGACGGGACAGGGCGCGGTCAGCCGGGGAGCTGTTTTTT.

The V and J genes are TRBV28 and TRBJ1-1; 10 bases are shared with TRBD1. The V gene end was trimmed by 6 bases and the J gene end by 6 bases; junction bases not matched to a gene: 7. The germline V gene encodes CDR1 MDHEN and CDR2 SYDVKM. This CDR3 comprises 14 residues. Here the CDR3 DNA reads TGTGCCAGCAGGCCGACAGGGGGCGTTCCTGAAGCTTTCTTT. It yields the protein CASRPTGGVPEAFF.

The chain is built from TRBV21-1 and TRBJ2-5; the table's D call, TRBD2, has no DNA check behind it. TRBV21-1 is noted as a pseudogene. CDR3 length: 17 residues. CDR3 coding DNA: TGTGCCAGCAGCAAAGAAGATAGCGGGAGGAATGTAGAGACCCAGTACTTC. Its protein is CASSKEDSGRNVETQYF.

The genes are TRBV28 and TRBJ2-2; a possible D gene is TRBD1 (5 bases). The CDR3 runs 14 residues. Germline loops: CDR1 MDHEN, CDR2 SYDVKM. Between the trimmed V and J ends, which lost 6 bases and 2 bases, there was a span of 10 bases. CDR3 coding DNA: TGTGCCAGCAGGTCGTGGACAAACACCGGGGAGCTGTTTTTT. Its translation: CASRSWTNTGELFF. Filled out from reference TRBV28 and TRBJ2-2, the complete variable domain reads DVKVTQSSRYLVKRTGEKVFLECVQDMDHENMFWYRQDPGLGLRLIYFSYDVKMKEKGDIPEGYSVSREKKERFSLILESASTNQTSMYLCASRSWTNTGELFFGEGSRLTVL.